A selection of T cell receptor beta chains follows, all from one sample in a study of OX40 agonist ivuxolimab in advanced cancers. The method was immunoSEQ multiplex PCR; TCRdb's version includes in-frame clones alone and lacks a portion of them. The sample yields 60,000 to 95,000 clones, about 85% seen once. Sample: CD4+ or CD8+ T cells sorted from blood, taken in a trial of the OX40 agonist ivuxolimab. These receptors all come from an adult with an advanced solid tumor such as melanoma, head and neck, liver or kidney cancer. CDR3s include the opening cysteine and the closing phenylalanine or tryptophan. Fields, in order: V gene, J gene, clone size, D gene, CDR3 protein, CDR3 DNA. The D gene is left open where the match is weak. Some rows have no size entry. The others give once, few or many, or a class for an expanded clone.

V: TRBV20-1
J: TRBJ2-5
size: .
D: .
CDR3: CSARRRETQYF
DNA: TGCAGTGCTAGACGACGGGAGACCCAGTACTTC

V: TRBV9
J: TRBJ2-5
size: once
D: .
CDR3: CASSPRGSEQETQYF
DNA: TGTGCCAGCAGCCCCCGAGGAAGCGAGCAAGAGACCCAGTACTTC

V: TRBV15
J: TRBJ1-6
size: .
D: .
CDR3: CATSREISYNSPLHF
DNA: TGTGCCACCAGCAGAGAGATCTCCTATAATTCACCCCTCCACTTT

V: TRBV5-6
J: TRBJ1-5
size: .
D: TRBD1
CDR3: CASSLPDRANQPQHF
DNA: TGTGCCAGCAGCCTACCGGACAGGGCCAATCAGCCCCAGCATTTT

V: TRBV18
J: TRBJ2-6
size: .
D: .
CDR3: CASSTTAVGANVLTF
DNA: TGTGCCAGCTCAACGACAGCGGTAGGGGCCAACGTCCTGACTTTC

V: TRBV4-1
J: TRBJ2-7
size: .
D: .
CDR3: CASSSRALSYEQYF
DNA: TGCGCCAGCAGCTCCCGGGCCCTCTCCTACGAGCAGTACTTC

V: TRBV6-6
J: TRBJ2-1
size: .
D: .
CDR3: CATSLLGGSVNNEQFF
DNA: TGTGCCACCTCCCTCCTGGGAGGCAGTGTCAACAATGAGCAGTTCTTC

V: TRBV5-4
J: TRBJ2-7
size: .
D: TRBD1
CDR3: CASSHGQGAGEQYF
DNA: TGCGCCAGCAGCCACGGACAGGGGGCGGGGGAGCAGTACTTC

V: TRBV4-3
J: TRBJ2-2
size: .
D: TRBD2
CDR3: CASSQIAGGPNAGELFF
DNA: TGCGCCAGCAGCCAAATAGCGGGGGGGCCGAACGCCGGGGAGCTGTTTTTT

V: TRBV7-2
J: TRBJ2-7
size: .
D: TRBD2
CDR3: CASSSAGGLSYEQYF
DNA: TGTGCCAGCAGCTCGGCGGGGGGTCTCTCCTACGAGCAGTACTTC

V: TRBV25-1
J: TRBJ2-7
size: .
D: TRBD2
CDR3: CASSEYNPGGSYEQYF
DNA: TGTGCCAGCAGTGAATATAACCCGGGGGGGTCGTACGAGCAGTACTTC

V: TRBV6-6
J: TRBJ1-6
size: .
D: .
CDR3: CASMWGALNSPLHF
DNA: TGTGCCAGCATGTGGGGGGCGCTCAATTCACCCCTCCACTTT

V: TRBV6-1
J: TRBJ2-7
size: .
D: .
CDR3: CASSLSGVNEQYF
DNA: TGTGCCAGCAGTCTCTCAGGGGTCAACGAGCAGTACTTC

V: TRBV19
J: TRBJ2-2
size: .
D: .
CDR3: CASSIGTRADFAGELFF
DNA: TGTGCCAGTAGTATAGGCACTAGAGCCGATTTCGCCGGGGAGCTGTTTTTT

V: TRBV7-9
J: TRBJ2-7
size: .
D: .
CDR3: CASSLVGLIYEQYF
DNA: TGTGCCAGCAGCTTAGTTGGGTTAATCTACGAGCAGTACTTC

V: TRBV5-1
J: TRBJ1-1
size: .
D: .
CDR3: CASSLDGYYGGTEAFF
DNA: TGCGCCAGCAGCCTGGACGGCTACTATGGGGGCACTGAAGCTTTCTTT

V: TRBV27
J: TRBJ1-1
size: .
D: .
CDR3: CASSPDYFRDTEAFF
DNA: TGTGCCAGCAGTCCGGATTACTTTAGGGACACTGAAGCTTTCTTT

V: TRBV18
J: TRBJ1-2
size: .
D: TRBD1
CDR3: CASSPAGEQGYGYTF
DNA: TGTGCCAGCTCACCAGCCGGGGAACAGGGGTATGGCTACACCTTC

V: TRBV19
J: TRBJ2-2
size: .
D: .
CDR3: CASMDGLGTGELFF
DNA: TGTGCCAGTATGGACGGACTGGGCACCGGGGAGCTGTTTTTT

V: TRBV4-3
J: TRBJ1-2
size: .
D: .
CDR3: CASSQEPGYGYTF
DNA: TGCGCCAGCAGCCAAGAGCCAGGGTACGGCTACACCTTC

V: TRBV30
J: TRBJ2-5
size: .
D: .
CDR3: CAWSAAETQYF
DNA: TGTGCCTGGTCGGCTGCGGAGACCCAGTACTTC

V: TRBV9
J: TRBJ2-2
size: .
D: .
CDR3: CASSVAIPSGELFF
DNA: TGTGCCAGCAGCGTAGCTATCCCCTCCGGGGAGCTGTTTTTT

V: TRBV2
J: TRBJ2-3
size: .
D: TRBD1
CDR3: CASSVQGMGDTQYF
DNA: TGTGCCAGCAGCGTACAGGGGATGGGGGATACGCAGTATTTT

V: TRBV18
J: TRBJ1-4
size: .
D: .
CDR3: CASSPREPAGEKLFF
DNA: TGTGCCAGCTCACCACGGGAGCCCGCGGGTGAAAAACTGTTTTTT

V: TRBV5-1
J: TRBJ2-5
size: .
D: TRBD1
CDR3: CASGTDQETQYF
DNA: TGCGCCAGCGGGACAGACCAAGAGACCCAGTACTTC

V: TRBV27
J: TRBJ2-3
size: .
D: .
CDR3: CATSMGDTDTQYF
DNA: TGTGCCACCAGCATGGGTGACACAGATACGCAGTATTTT

V: TRBV7-6
J: TRBJ2-2
size: .
D: TRBD2
CDR3: CASSSSSGGAGELFF
DNA: TGTGCCAGCAGCTCATCTAGCGGGGGGGCCGGGGAGCTGTTTTTT

V: TRBV5-4
J: TRBJ1-4
size: .
D: .
CDR3: CASSFSNEKLFF
DNA: TGTGCCAGCAGCTTTTCTAATGAAAAACTGTTTTTT

V: TRBV4-2
J: TRBJ2-3
size: .
D: .
CDR3: CASSQGEVADTQYF
DNA: TGTGCCAGCAGCCAAGGTGAGGTGGCAGATACGCAGTATTTT

V: TRBV21-1
J: TRBJ1-2
size: .
D: .
CDR3: CASSKGPRADYGYTF
DNA: TGTGCCAGCAGCAAAGGACCCAGGGCAGACTATGGCTACACCTTC

V: TRBV6-5
J: TRBJ2-7
size: .
D: .
CDR3: CASSRDRYYEQYF
DNA: TGTGCCAGCAGTCGGGACCGATACTACGAGCAGTACTTC

V: TRBV5-4
J: TRBJ2-4
size: .
D: .
CDR3: CASSLQNIQYF
DNA: TGTGCCAGCAGCTTACAAAACATTCAGTACTTC

V: TRBV5-1
J: TRBJ2-7
size: .
D: TRBD1
CDR3: CASSGTGGSYEQYF
DNA: TGCGCCAGCAGCGGGACAGGGGGCTCCTACGAGCAGTACTTC

V: TRBV5-4
J: TRBJ2-2
size: .
D: .
CDR3: CASSAGTIGAGELFF
DNA: TGTGCCAGCAGCGCTGGGACAATAGGGGCCGGGGAGCTGTTTTTT

V: TRBV6-6
J: TRBJ2-2
size: .
D: TRBD1
CDR3: CASSEGQGYTGELFF
DNA: TGTGCCAGCAGTGAGGGACAGGGCTACACCGGGGAGCTGTTTTTT

V: TRBV5-6
J: TRBJ1-5
size: .
D: TRBD1
CDR3: CASSTRTGNSNQPQHF
DNA: TGTGCCAGCAGCACCCGGACAGGGAATAGCAATCAGCCCCAGCATTTT

V: TRBV6-5
J: TRBJ2-2
size: .
D: .
CDR3: CASSPRERTSGELFF
DNA: TGTGCCAGCAGTCCCAGGGAGCGAACGTCCGGGGAGCTGTTTTTT

V: TRBV7-9
J: TRBJ2-3
size: .
D: TRBD2
CDR3: CASSLTLAGTTDTQYF
DNA: TGTGCCAGCAGCTTAACACTAGCGGGGACCACAGATACGCAGTATTTT

V: TRBV6-1
J: TRBJ2-2
size: .
D: .
CDR3: CASSEARGNTGELFF
DNA: TGTGCCAGCAGTGAAGCGCGGGGAAACACCGGGGAGCTGTTTTTT

V: TRBV18
J: TRBJ2-3
size: .
D: TRBD2
CDR3: CASSPSSGGYTDTQYF
DNA: TGTGCCAGCTCACCATCTAGCGGGGGTTACACAGATACGCAGTATTTT

V: TRBV12-5
J: TRBJ2-1
size: .
D: .
CDR3: CASGLAGKIEQFF
DNA: TGTGCTAGTGGTTTGGCGGGGAAGATTGAGCAGTTCTTC

V: TRBV7-9
J: TRBJ2-7
size: .
D: .
CDR3: CASSSQTEQYF
DNA: TGTGCCAGCAGCTCTCAGACTGAGCAGTACTTC

V: TRBV5-4
J: TRBJ2-5
size: .
D: TRBD2
CDR3: CASSPPPVTSGTSGETQYF
DNA: TGTGCCAGCAGCCCACCACCTGTTACTAGCGGGACCTCGGGGGAGACCCAGTACTTC

V: TRBV7-6
J: TRBJ2-2
size: .
D: TRBD2
CDR3: CASSGTSGGLELFF
DNA: TGTGCCAGCAGCGGGACTAGCGGGGGACTAGAGCTGTTTTTT

V: TRBV5-1
J: TRBJ1-2
size: .
D: TRBD1
CDR3: CASSSDRAYGYTF
DNA: TGCGCCAGCAGCTCGGACAGGGCATATGGCTACACCTTC

V: TRBV7-3
J: TRBJ1-1
size: .
D: .
CDR3: CASSLSRNTEAFF
DNA: TGTGCCAGCAGCTTATCGCGGAACACTGAAGCTTTCTTT

V: TRBV2
J: TRBJ2-2
size: .
D: .
CDR3: CASSGDFQGELFF
DNA: TGTGCCAGCAGTGGGGACTTTCAGGGGGAGCTGTTTTTT